Listed below are T cell receptor beta chains from one sample, sequenced in a study of blood T cell repertoires in COVID-19. Clones were sequenced by immunoSEQ multiplex PCR, and TCRdb holds only the in-frame ones, with some missing. The sample has around 100,000 clones, about 90% seen once; the top ten hold approximately 7.3%. The sequenced sample was peripheral blood. The receptors stem from a man aged 30 to 45 in a cohort sampled during active COVID-19. Both conserved end residues are part of each CDR3. Each record gives: V gene, D gene, J gene, clone size, CDR3 DNA, CDR3 protein. The D gene is left open where the match is weak. Clone sizes are given selectively: once, few, many, or a class where the clone is expanded.

V: TRBV6-5; D: TRBD1; J: TRBJ1-1; size: few; DNA: TGTGCCAGCAGTTACTCGGACAGGGTGGACACTGAAGCTTTCTTT; CDR3: CASSYSDRVDTEAFF
V: TRBV11-2; D: -; J: TRBJ1-2; size: -; DNA: TGTGCCAGCAGCTTACGGGAGATTGGCTACACCTTC; CDR3: CASSLREIGYTF
V: TRBV14; D: -; J: TRBJ1-6; size: -; DNA: TGTGCCAGCAGCCGCGCGGGACGGCTAAATTCACCCCTCCACTTT; CDR3: CASSRAGRLNSPLHF
V: TRBV6-4; D: -; J: TRBJ1-1; size: -; DNA: TGTGCCAGCAGCCAGTTCAGCAGGCAGGGAGGGGGCACTGAAGCTTTCTTT; CDR3: CASSQFSRQGGGTEAFF
V: TRBV6-1; D: TRBD2; J: TRBJ2-3; size: -; DNA: TGTGCCAGCAGTGAACGCGGGGGGATCACAGATACGCAGTATTTT; CDR3: CASSERGGITDTQYF
V: TRBV12-5; D: -; J: TRBJ2-5; size: once; DNA: TGTGCTAGTGGTTTGGGCGTGACCCAGTACTTC; CDR3: CASGLGVTQYF
V: TRBV28; D: -; J: TRBJ1-2; size: -; DNA: TGTGCCAGCACCGGCGGACTCTATGGCTACACCTTC; CDR3: CASTGGLYGYTF
V: TRBV2; D: -; J: TRBJ2-7; size: -; DNA: TGTGCCAGCAGGAGGGAGCAGGGGCCCTACGAGCAGTACTTC; CDR3: CASRREQGPYEQYF
V: TRBV5-1; D: TRBD1; J: TRBJ1-1; size: -; DNA: TGCGCCAGCAGCTTGCGGACAGGCACCACTGAAGCTTTCTTT; CDR3: CASSLRTGTTEAFF
V: TRBV30; D: TRBD1; J: TRBJ1-6; size: -; DNA: TGTGCCTGGAGTTCCCGACCGGGACAGGGGAGGTCCCTCTCCTATAATTCACCCCTCCACTTT; CDR3: CAWSSRPGQGRSLSYNSPLHF
V: TRBV7-2; D: TRBD2; J: TRBJ2-1; size: -; DNA: TGTGCCAGCAGCTTAGCAGCTAGCGGGGGGGCCTATGAGCAGTTCTTC; CDR3: CASSLAASGGAYEQFF
V: TRBV6-5; D: -; J: TRBJ2-7; size: -; DNA: TGTGCCAGCAGTTATAAGAGGGAGCCCTACTACGAGCAGTACTTC; CDR3: CASSYKREPYYEQYF
V: TRBV28; D: -; J: TRBJ1-1; size: -; DNA: TGTGCCAGCAAAACACAGGTTGAAGCTTTCTTT; CDR3: CASKTQVEAFF
V: TRBV24-1; D: TRBD2; J: TRBJ2-3; size: few; DNA: TGTGCCACCAGTGAGGCGCGGGGGGGCCCCTCAGATACGCAGTATTTT; CDR3: CATSEARGGPSDTQYF
V: TRBV19; D: TRBD1; J: TRBJ2-7; size: -; DNA: TGTGCCAGTAGTCCTAGACAGGGGGCAGGAGAGCAGTACTTC; CDR3: CASSPRQGAGEQYF
V: TRBV27; D: -; J: TRBJ2-3; size: -; DNA: TGTGCCAGCAGTTCTACAAGCGAAGATACGCAGTATTTT; CDR3: CASSSTSEDTQYF
V: TRBV19; D: -; J: TRBJ1-6; size: once; DNA: TGTGCCAGTAGTATCGTGGACACCGCTCCTAATTCACCCCTCCACTTT; CDR3: CASSIVDTAPNSPLHF
V: TRBV7-2; D: TRBD2; J: TRBJ2-5; size: once; DNA: TGTGCCAGCAGCTTAGTTTCGGCTAGCGGGGGGGCGCGAGAGACCCAGTACTTC; CDR3: CASSLVSASGGARETQYF
V: TRBV6-1; D: -; J: TRBJ1-5; size: -; DNA: TGTGCCAGCAGTGAACCAGGGATTAGCAATCAGCCCCAGCATTTT; CDR3: CASSEPGISNQPQHF
V: TRBV11-2; D: -; J: TRBJ1-5; size: -; DNA: TGTGCCAGCAGCTCCGACGCGGGCAGGGGCTCCAATCAGCCCCAGCATTTT; CDR3: CASSSDAGRGSNQPQHF
V: TRBV2; D: -; J: TRBJ1-5; size: -; DNA: TGTGCCAGCAGTGCGGTACAGAATAGCAATCAGCCCCAGCATTTT; CDR3: CASSAVQNSNQPQHF
V: TRBV4-1; D: TRBD2; J: TRBJ2-1; size: once; DNA: TGCGCCAGCAGCCAAGATGGTTCGGGGGGTTTTCCCAATGAGCAGTTCTTC; CDR3: CASSQDGSGGFPNEQFF
V: TRBV3-1/TRBV3-2; D: TRBD2; J: TRBJ2-1; size: once; DNA: TGTGCCAGCAGCCAGAGGACTAGCGGTATCTACAATGAGCAGTTCTTC; CDR3: CASSQRTSGIYNEQFF